This T cell receptor (beta chain) was sequenced in a study of monozygotic twins with cystic fibrosis. Some clones are missing from TCRdb's copy, which holds only in-frame ones; the method was immunoSEQ multiplex PCR. This table has about 26,000 clones, 95% to 98% appearing once. Between the trimmed V and J ends, which lost 0 bases and 6 bases, there was a span of 13 bases. Germline loops: CDR1 SGDLS, CDR2 YYNGEE. The CDR3 totals 14 residues. Remarks on this clone: Antigen unknown.

Findings and limits, study-wide: V usage most resembled the co-twin in 13 of 16 pairs. Median Simpson clonality of 0.0095 suggested naive T cells predominated. Unrelated CF individuals shared fewer identical clonotypes than monozygotic CF twins.

Material for sequencing was blood. This clonotype was sampled from a girl aged 2 to 9 with cystic fibrosis. V is TRBV9 and J is TRBJ2-7; D is perhaps TRBD2 (5 bases). The CDR3 protein is CASSVVPDFGEQYF. The DNA for the CDR3 is TGTGCCAGCAGCGTAGTACCGGACTTCGGCGAGCAGTACTTC.